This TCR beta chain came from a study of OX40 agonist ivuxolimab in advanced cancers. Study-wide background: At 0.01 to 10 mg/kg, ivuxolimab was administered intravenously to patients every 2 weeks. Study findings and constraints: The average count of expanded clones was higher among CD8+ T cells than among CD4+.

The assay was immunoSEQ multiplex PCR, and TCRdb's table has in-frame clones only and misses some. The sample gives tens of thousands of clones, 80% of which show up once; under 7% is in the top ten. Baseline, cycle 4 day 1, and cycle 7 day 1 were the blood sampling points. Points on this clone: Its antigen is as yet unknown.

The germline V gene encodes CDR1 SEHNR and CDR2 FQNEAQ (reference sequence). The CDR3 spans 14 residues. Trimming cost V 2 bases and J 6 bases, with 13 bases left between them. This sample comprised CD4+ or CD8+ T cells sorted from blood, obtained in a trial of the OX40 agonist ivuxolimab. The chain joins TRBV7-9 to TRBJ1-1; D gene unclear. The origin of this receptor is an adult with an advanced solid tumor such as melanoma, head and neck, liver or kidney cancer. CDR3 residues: CASSLLGRTAEAFF. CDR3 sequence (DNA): TGTGCCAGCAGCTTATTGGGCAGGACGGCTGAAGCTTTCTTT.